These 28 T cell receptor beta chains were all obtained from the same sample, sequenced in a study of OX40 agonist ivuxolimab in advanced cancers. Profiling relied on immunoSEQ multiplex PCR, and the TCRdb table lists in-frame clones only, not all of them. The data show 60,000 to 85,000 clones, more than 75% seen once. The sequenced sample was CD4+ or CD8+ T cells sorted from blood, obtained in a trial of the OX40 agonist ivuxolimab. Receptor source: an adult with an advanced solid tumor such as melanoma, head and neck, liver or kidney cancer.

This chain links TRBV10-3 with TRBJ2-1; weak D call: TRBD1 (5 bases). The germline gives CDR1 ENHRY, CDR2 SYGVKD. The CDR3 totals 15 residues. V was cut by 2 bases and J by 7 bases, with 15 bases left in between. DNA of the CDR3: TGTGCCATCAGTGAGCCAAGGGGCCCGTTTAATGAGCAGTTCTTC. It encodes CAISEPRGPFNEQFF.

The chain employs TRBV7-2 and TRBJ2-7; D call uncertain. The germline V gene encodes CDR1 SGHTA and CDR2 FQGNSA. The germline V and J ends were trimmed by 1 base and 2 bases, with 6 bases remaining between them. This CDR3 is 13 amino acids long. In nucleotides, the CDR3 is TGTGCCAGCAGCTTAGAGACCCCCTACGAGCAGTACTTC. It codes for CASSLETPYEQYF.

The sample holds one count of this clone. The rearrangement joins TRBV19 to TRBJ2-7, with 11 bases fitting TRBD1. The CDR3 totals 13 residues. CDR1 and CDR2 from the germline V gene are LNHDA and SQIVND (reference sequence). Germline trimming cut 7 bases from V and 6 bases from J; bases unmatched to any gene: 5. The CDR3 loop is CASTFGTGGEQYF. CDR3 coding DNA: TGTGCCAGTACCTTCGGGACAGGGGGCGAGCAGTACTTC.

Details on this clone: The sample has other DNA sequences that encode this CDR3 too. The chain employs TRBV5-1 and TRBJ2-5; D unclear. Germline values: CDR1 SGHRS, CDR2 YFSETQ. The CDR3 is 15 residues long. Trimming cost V 0 bases and J 2 bases, with 11 bases left between them. As DNA, the CDR3 is TGCGCCAGCAGCTTGGACAGATATACGCAAGAGACCCAGTACTTC. Translation: CASSLDRYTQETQYF. The full variable domain, in which reference TRBV5-1 and TRBJ2-5 provide the parts outside the CDR3, is KAGVTQTPRYLIKTRGQQVTLSCSPISGHRSVSWYQQTPGQGLQFLFEYFSETQRNKGNFPGRFSGRQFSNSRSEMNVSTLELGDSALYLCASSLDRYTQETQYFGPGTRLLVL.

The chain combines TRBV7-2 with TRBJ2-7, with 10 bases matching TRBD2. V lost 3 bases and J lost 3; bases outside the gene matches: 2. The germline gives CDR1 SGHTA, CDR2 FQGNSA. CDR3 length: 14 residues. CDR3 coding DNA: TGTGCCAGCAGCTTTCTAGCGGGGGACTACGAGCAGTACTTC. It specifies CASSFLAGDYEQYF.

The sample holds a few counts of this clone. This may arise from a read error, as a much more abundant clone is one base away. The V call is TRBV9, the J call TRBJ1-5, with 7 positions matching TRBD1. With V trimmed by 4 bases and J by 4 bases, 2 bases remained unmatched. Germline V gene lookup returns CDR1 SGDLS and CDR2 YYNGEE. This CDR3 contains 13 residues. In DNA, the CDR3 is TGTGCCAGCAGCCCGGGACAGAATCAGCCCCAGCATTTT. It encodes CASSPGQNQPQHF.

The rearrangement joins TRBV7-2 to TRBJ1-4; D uncertain. V was shortened by 5 bases and J by 3 bases, with 13 bases between the two germline ends. The CDR3 has 15 amino acids. The germline V gene has CDR1 SGHTA and CDR2 FQGNSA. The CDR3 coding sequence is TGTGCCAGCAGCCTTCAAGCCACGGCTAATGAAAAACTGTTTTTT. Translating it yields CASSLQATANEKLFF.

The CDR3 nucleotides read TGTGCCAGCAGCATCCGGACTAGCGGGGTTGATACGCAGTATTTT. It specifies CASSIRTSGVDTQYF. V is TRBV11-3 and J is TRBJ2-3, with TRBD2 matching over 12 bases. Germline V gene lookup returns CDR1 SGHNT and CDR2 YENEEA. V trimming: 5 bases; J trimming: 6 bases; junction bases outside the gene matches: 6. The CDR3 totals 15 residues.

J is TRBJ2-3 and V is TRBV9; D is perhaps TRBD1 (5 bases). Deletions cut 0 bases from V and 3 bases from J, with 5 bases between. The CDR3 is 13 residues long. CDR1 is SGDLS, CDR2 YYNGEE, per germline. CDR3 amino acids: CASSVDRTDTQYF. Written as DNA, the CDR3 is TGTGCCAGCAGCGTAGACAGGACAGATACGCAGTATTTT.

The rearrangement links TRBV19 to TRBJ1-5; TRBD1 matches at 7 bases. Germline loops: CDR1 LNHDA, CDR2 SQIVND (reference sequence). V lost 6 bases and J lost 0; bases outside the gene matches: 14. The CDR3 loop spans 18 amino acids. The CDR3 DNA sequence: TGTGCCAGTAGGGGTCGAGGGGGCCTTTCTAATAGCAATCAGCCCCAGCATTTT. This sequence encodes CASRGRGGLSNSNQPQHF.

The chain couples TRBV5-6 to TRBJ2-1, with TRBD2 matching 11 bases. The CDR3 sequence is 14 residues long. V gave up 6 bases and J gave up 4 bases; unmatched junction bases: 3. CDR1 and CDR2 (germline): SGHDT, YYEEEE. In DNA form, the CDR3 reads TGTGCCAGCACCGGGACTAGCGGATACAATGAGCAGTTCTTC. Translating it yields CASTGTSGYNEQFF.

This chain joins TRBV11-3 and TRBJ2-1; possibly TRBD2 for D (6 bases). Trimming cost V 1 base and J 5 bases, with 12 bases left between them. This CDR3 is 15 amino acids long. Germline CDR1 is SGHNT and CDR2 is YENEEA. CDR3 nucleotide sequence: TGTGCCAGCAGCTTAGGCGGGACCTTGAACAATGAGCAGTTCTTC. Encoded protein: CASSLGGTLNNEQFF.

The chain couples TRBV4-2 to TRBJ1-3; D is uncertain. The V end lost 0 bases, the J end lost 0 bases, and 6 bases lay between the germline ends. The germline CDR1 and CDR2 sequences are LGHNA and YNFKEQ. The CDR3 is 15 residues long. The CDR3 DNA sequence: TGTGCCAGCAGCCAAGATGGTAGCTCTGGAAACACCATATATTTT. This encodes CASSQDGSSGNTIYF.

The chain employs TRBV19 and TRBJ1-2; D perhaps matches TRBD1 (6 bases). From germline, CDR1 is LNHDA and CDR2 SQIVND (reference sequence). The CDR3 totals 16 residues. Trimming left V 1 base short and J 1 base short, with 13 bases between. CDR3 sequence: CASSIGGQTFNYGYTF. The CDR3 DNA reads TGTGCCAGTAGTATAGGCGGACAGACTTTTAACTATGGCTACACCTTC.

In the case of this clone: An end of the junction does not agree with germline; a read error may underlie this. V and J are TRBV27 and TRBJ1-2, with TRBD1 identical over 8 bases. Germline V CDR1 and CDR2: MNHEY, SMNVEV (reference sequence). This CDR3 spans 14 amino acids. CDR3 in amino acids: CASSLGQGSYRYTF. The CDR3 DNA is TGTGCCAGCAGTTTAGGACAGGGCTCCTATCGCTACACCTTC.

The J gene is TRBJ2-3, the V gene TRBV29-1, with D possibly TRBD1 on 5 matching bases. The germline V and J ends were trimmed by 2 bases and 1 base, with 10 bases remaining between them. The CDR3 spans 14 residues. Per the germline V gene, CDR1 is SQVTM and CDR2 is ANQGSEA. CDR3 nucleotide sequence: TGCAGCGTTGAATCGCAGGGTGGCACAGATACGCAGTATTTT. Protein: CSVESQGGTDTQYF.

The V call is TRBV30, the J call TRBJ2-3, with D unclear. Germline V lookup: CDR1 GTSNPN, CDR2 SVGIG (reference sequence). The CDR3 is 12 residues long. Between the trimmed V and J ends, which lost 1 base and 2 bases, there was a span of 4 bases. The CDR3 sequence is CAWSANTDTQYF. The DNA of the CDR3 is TGTGCCTGGAGTGCCAACACAGATACGCAGTATTTT.

CDR3 residues: CASSYGLAGGGEQFF. The CDR3 DNA follows: TGTGCCAGCAGTTACGGACTAGCGGGAGGTGGGGAGCAGTTCTTC. The J gene is TRBJ2-1, the V gene TRBV6-5, with TRBD2 identical over 14 bases. The V gene's germline CDR1 is MNHEY and CDR2 SVGAGI. The V segment lost 2 bases and the J segment 10 bases; nucleotides outside the gene matches: 4. CDR3 length: 15 amino acids.

The CDR3 spells CASSAGLGTEKLFF. As DNA, the CDR3 is TGTGCCAGCAGTGCCGGACTGGGGACTGAAAAACTGTTTTTT. The rearrangement uses TRBV28 and TRBJ1-4, with a weak D call TRBD1 (5 bases). Trimming shortened V by 5 bases and J by 7 bases, and 14 bases separated the two germline ends. This CDR3 is built from 14 residues. Germline CDR1 MDHEN, CDR2 SYDVKM.

This rearrangement joins TRBV14 to TRBJ1-3; no clear D. Deletions cut 4 bases from V and 4 bases from J, with 8 bases between. CDR1 SGHDN and CDR2 FVKESK come from the germline V gene. The CDR3 loop spans 13 amino acids. The CDR3 DNA reads as TGTGCCAGCAGCCGTGGAATCGGAAACACCATATATTTT. Protein sequence: CASSRGIGNTIYF.

The chain uses TRBV7-2 and TRBJ1-6, with a weak D call TRBD1 (5 bases). CDR1 is SGHTA, CDR2 FQGNSA, per germline. The length of the CDR3 is 14 residues. V dropped 5 bases and J dropped 10 bases, with 15 bases sitting between them. CDR3 loop: CASSPGTVKSPLHF. CDR3 nucleotides: TGTGCCAGCAGCCCCGGGACGGTAAAGTCACCCCTCCACTTT.

The chain links TRBV7-2 to TRBJ1-4, with TRBD1 as a possible D gene (5 bases). Germline-derived CDR1 and CDR2 are SGHTA and FQGNSA. Trimming removed 1 base at V and 6 bases at J, with 15 bases between. This CDR3 comprises 16 residues. CDR3 in DNA: TGTGCCAGCAGCTTAGGTGTAGGGCAGGGCTATGAAAAACTGTTTTTT. Translated, it gives CASSLGVGQGYEKLFF. The full variable domain, with the rest looked up from reference TRBV7-2 and TRBJ1-4, is GAGVSQSPSNKVTEKGKDVELRCDPISGHTALYWYRQSLGQGLEFLIYFQGNSAPDKSGLPSDRFSAERTGGSVSTLTIQRTQQEDSAVYLCASSLGVGQGYEKLFFGSGTQLSVL.

The chain is built from TRBV5-1 and TRBJ1-1; TRBD1 is a possible D gene (5 bases). The CDR3 loop spans 15 amino acids. Between the trimmed V and J ends, which lost 2 bases and 0 bases, there was a span of 11 bases. Germline values: CDR1 SGHRS, CDR2 YFSETQ. The CDR3 loop is CASSFDGALNTEAFF. In DNA form, the CDR3 reads TGCGCCAGCAGCTTCGATGGGGCACTGAACACTGAAGCTTTCTTT.

This rearrangement joins TRBV6-5 to TRBJ1-1, with D unclear. CDR3 size: 15 residues. Per the germline V gene, CDR1 is MNHEY and CDR2 is SVGAGI. Trimming pared 0 bases from V and 0 bases from J, leaving 8 bases between. The DNA of the CDR3 is TGTGCCAGCAGTTACTCGCCGATCATGAACACTGAAGCTTTCTTT. Its translation: CASSYSPIMNTEAFF.

The genes are TRBV2 and TRBJ2-3; 8 bases line up with TRBD2. Germline V gives CDR1 SNHLY, CDR2 FYNNEI. V was clipped by 8 bases and J by 3 bases; unmatched bases: 10. The CDR3 is 15 amino acids. The CDR3 DNA reads as TGTGCCAGCCGACATCGGGAGGGCCCGACAGATACGCAGTATTTT. Protein product: CASRHREGPTDTQYF.

The V call is TRBV6-5, the J call TRBJ2-1; TRBD1 aligns across 7 bases. Germline loops: CDR1 MNHEY, CDR2 SVGAGI. The CDR3 is 14 residues long. Trimming at V came to 3 bases and at J to 2 bases, leaving 1 base not matched to a gene. For the CDR3, the DNA is TGTGCCAGCAGTTATGACAGGGCCTACAATGAGCAGTTCTTC. It translates to CASSYDRAYNEQFF.

The V call is TRBV9, the J call TRBJ1-5, with 8 bases fitting TRBD1. The germline CDR1 and CDR2 sequences are SGDLS and YYNGEE. Trimming took 4 bases from V and 5 from J; bases not matched to a gene: 8. The CDR3 sequence is 15 residues long. The CDR3 bases are TGTGCCAGCAGCTTCGGACAGGGCAGAGATCAGCCCCAGCATTTT. Protein sequence: CASSFGQGRDQPQHF. Together with reference TRBV9 and TRBJ1-5, the CDR3 gives the full variable domain: DSGVTQTPKHLITATGQRVTLRCSPRSGDLSVYWYQQSLDQGLQFLIQYYNGEERAKGNILERFSAQQFPDLHSELNLSSLELGDSALYFCASSFGQGRDQPQHFGDGTRLSIL.

V is TRBV2 and J is TRBJ2-7; either TRBD1 or TRBD2 may fit D (5 bases each). V lost 6 bases to trimming and J lost 3 bases, with 9 bases between them. This CDR3 has 12 amino acids. Germline V gives CDR1 SNHLY, CDR2 FYNNEI. CDR3 amino acids: CASRAGSYEQYF. CDR3 DNA: TGTGCCAGCAGAGCAGGGAGCTACGAGCAGTACTTC.